This T cell receptor beta chain originates from a study of T cells in Graves' hyperthyroidism and ophthalmopathy. Notes on the study in general: From stable hyperthyroidism, ophthalmopathy was set apart by a 13 V-J model. Researchers found most expanded thyroid clonotypes above 0.001 in blood as well.

The germline V and J ends were trimmed by 8 bases and 4 bases, with 11 bases remaining between them. The CDR3 contains 12 residues. CDR1 is MNHNS, CDR2 SASEGT, per germline. Disease duration under 2 months; hyperthyroidism patients were aged 18 to 65. At least ten counts were recorded for this clonotype. Its antigen is unidentified. RNA transcripts provided the source from which TCR beta CDR3 regions were amplified. A first-round RT-PCR of the TCR CDR3 used the HTBI primer set. Each CDR3 protein gets one entry after TCRdb re-called the multiplex PCR reads with MiXCR. The profile covers roughly 160,000 distinct CDR3 sequences, with around 8.9% appearing a single time and less than 25% taken by the ten largest.

The clonotype originates from a woman between 18 and 29 years old with Graves' hyperthyroidism that later progressed to Graves' ophthalmopathy. This chain uses TRBV6-1 with TRBJ1-2, with D unresolved. The sequenced sample was blood. In DNA, the CDR3 is TGTGCCAGCGCCGTGGGGTTCTATGGCTACACCTTC. Protein sequence: CASAVGFYGYTF.